This T cell receptor beta chain was sequenced for a study of OX40 agonist ivuxolimab in advanced cancers. Across the whole study: It was ivuxolimab, an agonistic anti-OX40 (CD134) antibody, that patients were treated with. Study conclusions and caveats: More expanded clones were found, on average, in CD8+ than in CD4+ T cells.

The CDR3 length is 16 residues. After removal of 6 bases from V and 2 bases from J, the junction contained 9 bases not matched to a gene. From germline, CDR1 is MDHEN and CDR2 SYDVKM. To note about this clone: Its specificity is not known.

Blood draws occurred at baseline, cycle 4 day 1, and cycle 7 day 1. Assay used: immunoSEQ multiplex PCR; TCRdb lists only in-frame clones, some missing. The table records more than 60,000 clones, about 88% of them present only once. Here the sequenced sample was CD4+ or CD8+ T cells sorted from blood, taken in a trial of the OX40 agonist ivuxolimab. The chain is built from TRBV28 and TRBJ1-2; TRBD1 matches 10 bases. The source of this sequence is an adult with an advanced solid tumor such as melanoma, head and neck, liver or kidney cancer. The CDR3 loop reads CASRPVGQGGNYGYTF. DNA for the CDR3: TGTGCCAGCAGACCGGTCGGACAGGGGGGAAACTATGGCTACACCTTC.